The 18 T cell receptor beta chains given below trace back to one sample, sequenced in a study of Ad26.COV2.S vaccination and SARS-CoV-2 variants. Described treatment: approximately 18 received Ad26.COV2.S at low or high dose, single or two shots; about 5 received placebo; per-sample allocation not given. Material that was analyzed had been drawn on day 63 after the first vaccine or placebo injection. TCRdb's table, derived via immunoSEQ multiplex PCR, lists solely in-frame clones and lacks some. The sample records about 350,000 clones, around 89% being singletons. The sample here was peripheral blood, taken in a trial of Ad26.COV2.S vaccine versus placebo. These receptor sequences come from a person between 18 and 60 years old who received the Ad26.COV2.S COVID-19 vaccine or a placebo.

The chain couples TRBV28 to TRBJ1-5, with TRBD1 matching 7 bases. CDR1 MDHEN and CDR2 SYDVKM come from the germline V gene. Trimming cost V 7 bases and J 4 bases; bases outside gene matches: 10. The CDR3 covers 15 residues. The CDR3 is CASTAGTERNQPQHF. In DNA, the CDR3 is TGTGCCAGCACTGCCGGGACAGAGCGTAATCAGCCCCAGCATTTT.

CDR3 region: CASSLGQGGTGELFF. Written as DNA, the CDR3 is TGTGCCAGCAGCTTAGGGCAGGGAGGCACCGGGGAGCTGTTTTTT. The chain carries TRBV7-9 and TRBJ2-2; D is possibly TRBD2 (6 bases). Germline loops: CDR1 SEHNR, CDR2 FQNEAQ (reference sequence). With 1 base removed from V and 4 bases from J, the gap between germline ends came to 10 bases. CDR3 size: 15 residues.

The V and J genes are TRBV4-1 and TRBJ2-7; D may be TRBD2 (7 bases). This CDR3 has 15 residues. V was pared by 0 bases and J by 3 bases, with 12 bases between. Per the germline V gene, CDR1 is MGHRA and CDR2 is YSYEKL. CDR3 sequence: CASSQEGGAVYEQYF. In nucleotides, the CDR3 is TGCGCCAGCAGCCAAGAGGGGGGGGCTGTCTACGAGCAGTACTTC.

The chain has TRBV7-6 and TRBJ2-3; possible D gene TRBD2, 5 bases. This CDR3 region has 14 residues. V gave up 6 bases and J gave up 2 bases, with 12 bases separating them. In germline, CDR1 is SGHVS, CDR2 FNYEAQ. The CDR3 protein is CASSFLGVTDTQYF. The CDR3 nucleotides are TGTGCCAGCAGTTTCCTCGGGGTCACAGATACGCAGTATTTT.

This clone was found a few times. The V and J genes are TRBV19 and TRBJ1-2, with 9 bases fitting TRBD1. The trim removed 6 bases at V and 8 bases at J, leaving 7 bases unmatched. In germline, CDR1 is LNHDA, CDR2 SQIVND (reference sequence). This CDR3 has 13 residues. CDR3 in DNA: TGTGCCAGTAGCTCCGGGACAGGGAACGGCTACACCTTC. Translating gives CASSSGTGNGYTF. The complete variable domain, with remaining parts taken from reference TRBV19 and TRBJ1-2, reads DGGITQSPKYLFRKEGQNVTLSCEQNLNHDAMYWYRQDPGQGLRLIYYSQIVNDFQKGDIAEGYSVSREKKESFPLTVTSAQKNPTAFYLCASSSGTGNGYTFGSGTRLTVV.

The chain recombines TRBV10-3 with TRBJ2-2; D call uncertain. The length of the CDR3 is 14 residues. Trimming took 8 bases from V and 1 from J, leaving 11 bases between them. Germline V gene data show CDR1 as ENHRY and CDR2 as SYGVKD. CDR3 protein: CAIGLTGNTGELFF. CDR3 nucleotides: TGTGCCATCGGGCTTACGGGGAACACCGGGGAGCTGTTTTTT.

CDR3 amino acids: CASSQEVVTGELFF. The CDR3 DNA follows: TGCGCCAGCAGCCAAGAAGTGGTCACCGGGGAGCTGTTTTTT. The chain joins TRBV4-3 to TRBJ2-2; D is unresolved. The germline gives CDR1 LGHNA, CDR2 YSLEER. The CDR3 has 14 amino acids. V lost 0 bases to trimming and J lost 4 bases, with 6 bases between them.

The V and J genes are TRBV5-1 and TRBJ2-7; 14 bases are shared with TRBD2. The CDR3 totals 14 residues. Unmatched junction bases numbered 3, after V lost 4 bases and J lost 6 bases. Germline-derived CDR1 and CDR2 are SGHRS and YFSETQ. The CDR3 loop is CASSNGTSGSEQYF. The CDR3 DNA is TGCGCCAGCAGCAACGGGACTAGCGGGAGCGAGCAGTACTTC.

The chain has TRBV6-1 and TRBJ1-5, with D unclear. Germline V gives CDR1 MNHNS, CDR2 SASEGT. The CDR3 contains 16 residues. Trimming removed 1 base from V and 4 bases from J, with 14 bases in between. The CDR3: CASSEVVLPANQPQHF. CDR3 in DNA: TGTGCCAGCAGTGAAGTGGTGCTTCCCGCGAATCAGCCCCAGCATTTT.

This chain joins TRBV5-4 and TRBJ1-1; possibly TRBD1 for D (5 bases). The germline CDR1 and CDR2 sequences are SGHNT and YYREEE (reference sequence). CDR3 length: 15 residues. The V end lost 3 bases, the J end lost 3 bases, and 15 bases lay between the germline ends. The CDR3 DNA reads TGTGCCAGCAGCTGGGGGAACGGGGGAGACACTGAAGCTTTCTTT. Residues: CASSWGNGGDTEAFF.

The chain recombines TRBV3-1 (or the pseudogene TRBV3-2) with TRBJ2-1, with TRBD1 matching over 9 bases. After removal of 0 bases from V and 9 bases from J, the junction contained 3 bases not matched to a gene. This CDR3 has 14 residues. The V gene's germline CDR1 is LGHDT and CDR2 YNNKEL (reference sequence). This CDR3 reads CASSQDQTGGEQFF. The CDR3 nucleotides read TGTGCCAGCAGCCAAGATCAGACAGGGGGTGAGCAGTTCTTC.

V gene TRBV6-2 or TRBV6-3 combines with J gene TRBJ2-1, with a weak D call TRBD2 (6 bases). CDR1 MNHEY and CDR2 SVGEGT come from the germline V gene. The CDR3 has 17 residues. Between the trimmed V and J ends, which lost 4 bases and 1 base, there was a span of 17 bases. CDR3 sequence (DNA): TGTGCCAGCAGTTCCGTACGGGAGCATTCTTCCTACAATGAGCAGTTCTTC. Protein: CASSSVREHSSYNEQFF.

The table lists this clone with a few counts. The chain couples TRBV11-2 to TRBJ1-1, with 8 bases aligning to TRBD1. The V gene's germline CDR1 is SGHAT and CDR2 FQNNGV. The CDR3 is 15 amino acids. The V segment lost 1 base and the J segment 7 bases; nucleotides outside the gene matches: 8. CDR3 coding DNA: TGTGCCAGCAGCTTAGTTGCCAGGGGGCGGGGTGAAGCTTTCTTT. The encoded protein is CASSLVARGRGEAFF.

V gene TRBV6-1 combines with J gene TRBJ2-7; 7 bases map to TRBD1. Germline trimming cut 1 base from V and 2 bases from J; bases unmatched to any gene: 8. This CDR3 has 16 residues. Germline V CDR1 and CDR2: MNHNS, SASEGT. The CDR3 nucleotides read TGTGCCAGCAGTGAAGGGGCCGGGACAGCTCCCTACGAGCAGTACTTC. It is translated as CASSEGAGTAPYEQYF.

This rearrangement joins TRBV6-5 to TRBJ2-3; 8 nucleotides align to TRBD1. The trim removed 6 bases at V and 2 bases at J, leaving 7 bases unmatched. Germline V gene sequence: CDR1 MNHEY, CDR2 SVGAGI. The CDR3 runs to 15 residues. CDR3 region: CASRLDRVATDTQYF. CDR3 sequence (DNA): TGTGCCAGCAGGCTGGACAGGGTCGCCACAGATACGCAGTATTTT.

The V and J genes are TRBV18 and TRBJ2-5, with 7 bases matching TRBD1. This CDR3 contains 13 residues. Germline CDR1 reads KGHSH; CDR2 reads LQKENI. J lost 2 bases, V lost 7 bases, and 4 bases had no gene match. The CDR3 DNA follows: TGTGCCAGCTGTCCGGGACAGCAAGAGACCCAGTACTTC. The encoded protein is CASCPGQQETQYF.

Ten or more counts support this clone. This chain connects TRBV4-2 to TRBJ2-7; TRBD1 matches at 12 bases. Germline values: CDR1 LGHNA, CDR2 YNFKEQ. The ends lost 0 bases at V and 2 bases at J; junction bases unmatched: 2. The CDR3 consists of 16 residues. The CDR3 reads CASSQEGTGGAYEQYF. CDR3 DNA sequence: TGTGCCAGCAGCCAAGAGGGGACAGGGGGCGCCTACGAGCAGTACTTC.

This chain joins TRBV7-3 and TRBJ2-1; tentatively, D is TRBD2 (7 bases). CDR1 is SGHTA, CDR2 FQGTGA, per germline. The CDR3 is 15 residues long. V was cut by 2 bases and J by 5 bases, with 13 bases left in between. CDR3 loop: CASSLGGAVNNEQFF. The CDR3 nucleotides read TGTGCCAGCAGCTTAGGGGGGGCCGTTAACAATGAGCAGTTCTTC.